This T cell receptor beta chain was sequenced for a study of control samples from healthy donors and cancer patients. This CDR3 region has 16 residues. Trimming took off 2 bases at V and 1 base at J, with 13 bases between the two ends. Germline V CDR1 and CDR2: SGHVS, FNYEAQ. The repertoire was sequenced with immunoSEQ multiplex PCR; TCRdb's copy has only in-frame clones and lacks some. The sample carries around 96,000 clones, 85% to 95% recorded once. This rearrangement joins TRBV7-6 to TRBJ2-3; D is uncertain. Sequencing input: blood. The TCR comes from a man in his late teens or twenties in good health. The CDR3: CASSLSGGFGTDTQYF. In DNA, the CDR3 is TGTGCCAGCAGCTTATCTGGCGGTTTTGGCACAGATACGCAGTATTTT.